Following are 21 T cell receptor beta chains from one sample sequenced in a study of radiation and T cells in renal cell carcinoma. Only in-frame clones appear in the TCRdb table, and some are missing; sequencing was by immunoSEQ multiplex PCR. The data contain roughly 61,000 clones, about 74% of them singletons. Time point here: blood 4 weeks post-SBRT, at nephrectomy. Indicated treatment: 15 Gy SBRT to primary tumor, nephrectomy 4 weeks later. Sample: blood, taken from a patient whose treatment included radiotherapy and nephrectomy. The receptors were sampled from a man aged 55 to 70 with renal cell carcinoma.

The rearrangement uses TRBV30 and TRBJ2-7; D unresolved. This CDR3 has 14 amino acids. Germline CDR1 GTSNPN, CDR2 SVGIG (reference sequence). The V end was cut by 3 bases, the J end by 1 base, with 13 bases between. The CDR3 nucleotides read TGTGCCTGGAGGGGCCTTGACTCATCCTACGAGCAGTACTTC. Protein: CAWRGLDSSYEQYF.

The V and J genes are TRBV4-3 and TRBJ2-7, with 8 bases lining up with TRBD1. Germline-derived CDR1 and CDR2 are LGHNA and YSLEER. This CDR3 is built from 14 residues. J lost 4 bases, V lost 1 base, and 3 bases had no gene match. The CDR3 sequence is CASSQGRTGYEQYF. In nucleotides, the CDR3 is TGCGCCAGCAGCCAAGGACGGACAGGGTACGAGCAGTACTTC.

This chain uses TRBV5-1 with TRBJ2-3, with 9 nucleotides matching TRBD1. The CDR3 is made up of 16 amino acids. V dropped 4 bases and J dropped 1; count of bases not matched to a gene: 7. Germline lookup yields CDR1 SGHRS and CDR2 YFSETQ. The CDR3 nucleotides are TGCGCCAGCAGCGTGGACAGGGGCAGGGGCACAGATACGCAGTATTTT. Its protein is CASSVDRGRGTDTQYF. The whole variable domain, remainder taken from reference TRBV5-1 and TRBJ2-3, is KAGVTQTPRYLIKTRGQQVTLSCSPISGHRSVSWYQQTPGQGLQFLFEYFSETQRNKGNFPGRFSGRQFSNSRSEMNVSTLELGDSALYLCASSVDRGRGTDTQYFGPGTRLTVL.

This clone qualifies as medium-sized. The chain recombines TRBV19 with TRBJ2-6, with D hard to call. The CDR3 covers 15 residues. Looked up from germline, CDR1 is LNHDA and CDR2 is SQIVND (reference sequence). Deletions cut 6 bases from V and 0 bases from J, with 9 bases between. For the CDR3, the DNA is TGTGCCAGTAGAGATACCAGCTCTGGGGCCAACGTCCTGACTTTC. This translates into CASRDTSSGANVLTF.

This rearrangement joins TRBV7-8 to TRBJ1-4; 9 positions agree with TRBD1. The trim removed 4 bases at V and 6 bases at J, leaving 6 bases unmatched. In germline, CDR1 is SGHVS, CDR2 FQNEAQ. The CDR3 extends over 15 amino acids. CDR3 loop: CASSSGTGRDEKLFF. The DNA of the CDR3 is TGTGCCAGCAGCTCCGGGACAGGGAGGGATGAAAAACTGTTTTTT.

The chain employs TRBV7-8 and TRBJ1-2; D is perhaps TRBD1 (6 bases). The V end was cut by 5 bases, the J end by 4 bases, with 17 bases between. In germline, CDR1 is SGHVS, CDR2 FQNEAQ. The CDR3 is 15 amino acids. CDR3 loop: CASSPPRGLGYGYTF. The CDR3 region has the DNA TGTGCCAGCAGCCCACCAAGGGGGTTGGGCTATGGCTACACCTTC.

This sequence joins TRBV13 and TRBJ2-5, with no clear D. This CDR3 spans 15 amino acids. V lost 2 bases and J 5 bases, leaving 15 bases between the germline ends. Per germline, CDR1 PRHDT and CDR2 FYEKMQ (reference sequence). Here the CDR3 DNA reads TGTGCCAGCAGCTTAATCGGCCTGGCCGGCGAGACCCAGTACTTC. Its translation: CASSLIGLAGETQYF. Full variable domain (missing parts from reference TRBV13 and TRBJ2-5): AAGVIQSPRHLIKEKRETATLKCYPIPRHDTVYWYQQGPGQDPQFLISFYEKMQSDKGSIPDRFSAQQFSDYHSELNMSSLELGDSALYFCASSLIGLAGETQYFGPGTRLLVL.

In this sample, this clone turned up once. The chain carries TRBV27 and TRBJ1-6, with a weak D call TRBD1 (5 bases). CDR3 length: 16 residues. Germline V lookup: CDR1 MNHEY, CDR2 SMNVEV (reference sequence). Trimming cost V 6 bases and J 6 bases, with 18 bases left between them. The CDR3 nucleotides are TGTGCCAGCAGATCCCCCCAGGGCTTGGGTAATTCACCCCTCCACTTT. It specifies CASRSPQGLGNSPLHF.

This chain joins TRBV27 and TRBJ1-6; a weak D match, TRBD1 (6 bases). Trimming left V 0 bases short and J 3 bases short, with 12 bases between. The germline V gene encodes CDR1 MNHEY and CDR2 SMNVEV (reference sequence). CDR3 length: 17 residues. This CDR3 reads CASSLSSLGGYNSPLHF. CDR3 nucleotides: TGTGCCAGCAGTTTATCTTCCCTAGGGGGCTATAATTCACCCCTCCACTTT.

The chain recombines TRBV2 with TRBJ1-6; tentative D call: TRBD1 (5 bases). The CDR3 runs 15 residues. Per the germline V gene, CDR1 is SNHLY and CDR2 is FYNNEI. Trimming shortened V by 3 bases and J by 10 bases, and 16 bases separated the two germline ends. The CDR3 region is CASSDQGGGSSPLHF. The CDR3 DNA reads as TGTGCCAGCAGTGATCAGGGTGGGGGGTCATCACCCCTCCACTTT.

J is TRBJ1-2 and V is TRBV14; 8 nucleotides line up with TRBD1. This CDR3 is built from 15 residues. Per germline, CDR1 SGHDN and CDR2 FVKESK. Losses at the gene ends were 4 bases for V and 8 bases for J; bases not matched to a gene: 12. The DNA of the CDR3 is TGTGCCAGCAGCCGAGGAGCAGGGGGCGGTCGGGGCTACACCTTC. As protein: CASSRGAGGGRGYTF.

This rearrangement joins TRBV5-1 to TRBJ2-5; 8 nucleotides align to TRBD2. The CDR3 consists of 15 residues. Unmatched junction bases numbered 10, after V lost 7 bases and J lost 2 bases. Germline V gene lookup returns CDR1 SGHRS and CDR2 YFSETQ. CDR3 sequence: CASSGGSGEQETQYF. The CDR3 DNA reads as TGCGCCAGCTCCGGGGGTAGCGGGGAGCAAGAGACCCAGTACTTC.

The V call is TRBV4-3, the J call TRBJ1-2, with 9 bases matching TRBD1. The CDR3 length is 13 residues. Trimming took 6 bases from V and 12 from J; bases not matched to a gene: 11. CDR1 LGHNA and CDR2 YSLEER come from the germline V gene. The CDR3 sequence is CASSPTKQGAHTF. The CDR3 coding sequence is TGCGCCAGCAGTCCAACAAAACAGGGGGCTCACACCTTC.

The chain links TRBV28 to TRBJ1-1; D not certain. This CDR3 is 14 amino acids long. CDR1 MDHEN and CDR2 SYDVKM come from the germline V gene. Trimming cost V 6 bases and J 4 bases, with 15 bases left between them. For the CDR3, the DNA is TGTGCCAGCAGCGACCGTGGGGTGGCCACTGAAGCTTTCTTT. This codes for CASSDRGVATEAFF.

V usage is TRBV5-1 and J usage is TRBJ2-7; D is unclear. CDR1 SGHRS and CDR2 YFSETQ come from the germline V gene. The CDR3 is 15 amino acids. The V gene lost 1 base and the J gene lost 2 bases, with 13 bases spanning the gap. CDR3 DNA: TGCGCCAGCAGCTTGTCCGGAAATTCGGCCTACGAGCAGTACTTC. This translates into CASSLSGNSAYEQYF. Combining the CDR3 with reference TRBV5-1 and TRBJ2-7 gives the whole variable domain KAGVTQTPRYLIKTRGQQVTLSCSPISGHRSVSWYQQTPGQGLQFLFEYFSETQRNKGNFPGRFSGRQFSNSRSEMNVSTLELGDSALYLCASSLSGNSAYEQYFGPGTRLTVT.

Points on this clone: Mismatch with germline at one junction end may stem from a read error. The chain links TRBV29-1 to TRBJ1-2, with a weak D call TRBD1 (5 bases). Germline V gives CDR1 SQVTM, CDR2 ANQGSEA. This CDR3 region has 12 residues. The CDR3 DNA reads TGCAGCGTCGAAGATAAGGACATAAGAAGGACCTTC. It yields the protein CSVEDKDIRRTF.

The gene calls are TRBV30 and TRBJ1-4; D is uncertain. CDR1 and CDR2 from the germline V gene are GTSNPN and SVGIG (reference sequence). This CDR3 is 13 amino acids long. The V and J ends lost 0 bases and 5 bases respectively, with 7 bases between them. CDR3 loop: CAWSVLQNEKLFF. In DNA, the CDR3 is TGTGCCTGGAGTGTATTGCAAAATGAAAAACTGTTTTTT.

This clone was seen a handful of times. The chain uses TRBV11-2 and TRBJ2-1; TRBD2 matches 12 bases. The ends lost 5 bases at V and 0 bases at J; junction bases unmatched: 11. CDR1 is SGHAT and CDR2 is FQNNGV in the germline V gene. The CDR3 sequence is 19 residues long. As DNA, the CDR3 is TGTGCCAGCAGCCCTGGGCTAGCGGGGGGGATAAGCTCCTACAATGAGCAGTTCTTC. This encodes CASSPGLAGGISSYNEQFF.

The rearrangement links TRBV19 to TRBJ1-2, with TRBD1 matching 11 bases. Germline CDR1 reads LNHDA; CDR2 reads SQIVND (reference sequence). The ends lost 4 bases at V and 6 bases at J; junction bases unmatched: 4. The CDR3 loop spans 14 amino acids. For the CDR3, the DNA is TGTGCCAGTAGTACTGGACAGGGGGCAAATGGCTACACCTTC. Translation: CASSTGQGANGYTF.

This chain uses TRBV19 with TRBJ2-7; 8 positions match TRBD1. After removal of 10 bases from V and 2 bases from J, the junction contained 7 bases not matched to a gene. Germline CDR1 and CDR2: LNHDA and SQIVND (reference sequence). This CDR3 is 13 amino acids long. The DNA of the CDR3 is TGTGCCACCGCGAGGGACAGGCCCTACGAGCAGTACTTC. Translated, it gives CATARDRPYEQYF.

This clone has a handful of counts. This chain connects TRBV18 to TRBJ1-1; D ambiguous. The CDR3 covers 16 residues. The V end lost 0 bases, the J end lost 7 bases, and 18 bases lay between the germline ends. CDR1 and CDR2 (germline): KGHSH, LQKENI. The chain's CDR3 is CASSPPGGRRAGEAFF. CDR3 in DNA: TGTGCCAGCTCACCACCGGGTGGACGTAGGGCTGGTGAAGCTTTCTTT.